The T cell receptor (beta chain) under discussion was sequenced for a study of T cells in Graves' hyperthyroidism and ophthalmopathy. CDR3 size: 14 residues. V lost 3 bases and J lost 5, with 11 bases in between. Germline CDR1 is LNHDA and CDR2 is SQIVND (reference sequence). The authors obtained PBMCs from about 9.5 ml of fresh peripheral blood. RNA transcripts were the template for amplifying TCR beta CDR3 regions. Initially, a first-round RT-PCR of the TCR CDR3 employed the HTBI primer set. In TCRdb, the multiplex PCR reads were re-called with MiXCR into one record per CDR3 protein. The table has about 400,000 distinct CDR3 sequences, about 14% seen once.

The sequencing sample was made of blood. This clonotype originated in a man aged 45-65 years with Graves' ophthalmopathy. The gene calls are TRBV19 and TRBJ2-1; the D is unclear. CDR3 sequence reads: CASSIYRAHNEQFF. The CDR3 bases are TGTGCCAGTAGTATCTATCGGGCCCACAATGAGCAGTTCTTC.